Shown below are 30 T cell receptor beta chains from a single sample sequenced in a study of T cell repertoires in cytomegalovirus infection. TCRdb re-called the reads through MiXCR, storing one row per CDR3 protein. In the table there are roughly 310,000 distinct CDR3 sequences, roughly 17% of which are singletons. The sequencing input was PBMCs. The receptors shown here come from a human donor in good health (CMV status not recorded). Some clones in this sample may be carry-over from other donors' samples.

This clonotype was seen many times. The genes are TRBV6-5 and TRBJ1-3; 7 bases are shared with TRBD1. The germline V gene encodes CDR1 MNHEY and CDR2 SVGAGI. The ends lost 0 bases at V and 0 bases at J; junction bases unmatched: 8. CDR3 length equals 18 residues. CDR3 protein: CASSYSRDSFHSGNTIYF. CDR3 nucleotide sequence: TGTGCCAGCAGTTACTCCCGGGACAGTTTCCACTCTGGAAACACCATATATTTT.

The chain couples TRBV20-1 to TRBJ1-2; 8 positions agree with TRBD1. The CDR3 is made up of 15 amino acids. The germline gives CDR1 DFQATT, CDR2 SNEGSKA (reference sequence). Unmatched junction bases numbered 12, after V lost 1 base and J lost 8 bases. The DNA of the CDR3 is TGCAGTGCTAGAGTGGACAGGGAAGAAGTGTTGGGCTACACCTTC. As protein: CSARVDREEVLGYTF.

The chain links TRBV18 to TRBJ1-6; no clear D. The CDR3 has 15 amino acids. V lost 6 bases, J lost 8 bases, and 17 bases lay in between. The V gene's germline CDR1 is KGHSH and CDR2 LQKENI. The CDR3 DNA follows: TGTGCCAGCTCCCCCGAAGGAGCCCCCTATTCACCCCTCCACTTT. This gives the protein CASSPEGAPYSPLHF.

In this sample, this clonotype turned up a few times. V and J are TRBV5-1 and TRBJ2-6; D possibly matches TRBD1 or TRBD2 (6 bases each). Trimming removed 3 bases at V and 0 bases at J, with 10 bases between. CDR3 length: 16 residues. Germline lookup yields CDR1 SGHRS and CDR2 YFSETQ. The CDR3 region is CASSSGASSGANVLTF. In DNA form, the CDR3 reads TGCGCCAGCAGCTCGGGGGCCAGCTCTGGGGCCAACGTCCTGACTTTC.

In its sample, this clonotype was seen many times. The rearrangement links TRBV7-2 to TRBJ1-6, with unresolved D. V was pared by 0 bases and J by 10 bases, with 7 bases between. The CDR3 consists of 13 residues. Germline V CDR1 and CDR2: SGHTA, FQGNSA. The CDR3 DNA sequence: TGTGCCAGCAGCTTAGCCGATGGGTCACCCCTCCACTTT. Amino acid sequence: CASSLADGSPLHF.

This clonotype was picked up a small number of times. This chain joins TRBV4-1 and TRBJ1-6; the D is unclear. The CDR3 loop spans 14 amino acids. V was trimmed by 5 bases and J by 11 bases, leaving 16 bases between them. The germline CDR1 and CDR2 sequences are MGHRA and YSYEKL. The CDR3 DNA reads as TGCGCCAGCAGCTTCGACGACCGGGTGACACCCCTCCACTTT. It encodes CASSFDDRVTPLHF.

The chain is built from TRBV7-9 and TRBJ1-6; 7 positions match TRBD1. With V trimmed by 5 bases and J by 13 bases, 8 bases remained unmatched. The CDR3 totals 13 residues. The germline V gene has CDR1 SEHNR and CDR2 FQNEAQ (reference sequence). CDR3 protein: CASSQGGLKPLHF. In nucleotides, the CDR3 is TGTGCCAGCAGCCAAGGGGGCCTCAAGCCCCTCCACTTT.

The V gene is TRBV4-3, the J gene TRBJ2-5; the D gene could be TRBD1 or TRBD2 (5 bases each). CDR1 is LGHNA, CDR2 YSLEER, per germline. With 0 bases removed from V and 2 bases from J, the gap between germline ends came to 19 bases. The CDR3 contains 18 residues. The DNA of the CDR3 is TGCGCCAGCAGCCAAGAGCTGTCCGGGGCCGGTTCACAAGAGACCCAGTACTTC. Translation: CASSQELSGAGSQETQYF.

The gene calls are TRBV20-1 and TRBJ2-7, with 9 bases lining up with TRBD2. This CDR3 spans 15 amino acids. J was trimmed by 6 bases and V by 5 bases; bases with no gene match: 14. The V gene's germline CDR1 is DFQATT and CDR2 SNEGSKA (reference sequence). The CDR3 loop is CSAYPTSGLSSEQYF. The CDR3 nucleotides are TGCAGTGCTTACCCGACTAGCGGACTTTCGAGCGAGCAGTACTTC.

This clonotype was picked up many times. This rearrangement joins TRBV7-2 to TRBJ1-5; 12 bases map to TRBD1. Per germline, CDR1 SGHTA and CDR2 FQGNSA. J was trimmed by 6 bases and V by 1 base; bases with no gene match: 10. The CDR3 totals 18 residues. The CDR3 loop reads CASSLGSSGTGGFQPQHF. The CDR3 nucleotides are TGTGCCAGCAGCTTAGGCAGTTCCGGGACAGGGGGCTTTCAGCCCCAGCATTTT.

In its sample, this clonotype was seen a few times. This chain links TRBV20-1 with TRBJ2-7, with TRBD2 matching 8 bases. This CDR3 has 13 residues. CDR1 is DFQATT and CDR2 is SNEGSKA in the germline V gene (reference sequence). V gave up 4 bases and J gave up 5 bases; unmatched junction bases: 7. The CDR3 DNA sequence: TGCAGTGCTATTTCCGGGGGGGCCGACGAGCAGTACTTC. Protein product: CSAISGGADEQYF.

This clonotype was detected many times. The gene calls are TRBV20-1 and TRBJ1-2; unclear D gene. The CDR3 runs to 17 residues. The V gene's germline CDR1 is DFQATT and CDR2 SNEGSKA (reference sequence). Trimming took 1 base from V and 2 from J, leaving 20 bases between them. CDR3 protein: CSARAGVETQSNYGYTF. In DNA form, the CDR3 reads TGCAGTGCTAGAGCCGGGGTGGAGACTCAGAGCAACTATGGCTACACCTTC.

This clonotype was counted a few times. The V and J genes are TRBV6-5 and TRBJ2-7, with a weak D call TRBD2 (7 bases). The CDR3 contains 16 residues. Germline assignment: CDR1 MNHEY and CDR2 SVGAGI. Trimming shortened V by 0 bases and J by 4 bases, and 16 bases separated the two germline ends. The CDR3 coding sequence is TGTGCCAGCAGTTACTCGAAGGGCAGGGGAGGGTACGAGCAGTACTTC. Its protein product is CASSYSKGRGGYEQYF.

This clonotype was picked up many times. V is TRBV9 and J is TRBJ2-5; perhaps TRBD2 as D (5 bases). The ends were cut back, 2 bases at V and 1 base at J, with 15 bases in the middle. Germline V gives CDR1 SGDLS, CDR2 YYNGEE. CDR3 length: 16 residues. CDR3 in amino acids: CASSVSGRTLQETQYF. As DNA, the CDR3 is TGTGCCAGCAGCGTGAGCGGCCGCACTCTCCAAGAGACCCAGTACTTC.

This clonotype showed up many times. The chain combines TRBV7-8 with TRBJ1-1; 9 positions agree with TRBD1. The J segment lost 4 bases and the V segment lost 5 bases, leaving 5 bases of the junction unmatched. CDR1 and CDR2 (germline): SGHVS, FQNEAQ. The CDR3 length is 14 residues. CDR3 loop: CASSKQGAATEAFF. DNA of the CDR3: TGTGCCAGCAGCAAACAGGGGGCGGCCACTGAAGCTTTCTTT.

This clonotype was observed many times. The genes are TRBV6-1 and TRBJ1-1, with D unclear. The CDR3 extends over 14 amino acids. The V end lost 5 bases, the J end lost 0 bases, and 10 bases lay between the germline ends. Germline V CDR1 and CDR2: MNHNS, SASEGT. This CDR3 reads CASSSEGLNTEAFF. CDR3 in DNA: TGTGCCAGCAGTTCCGAGGGTTTGAACACTGAAGCTTTCTTT.

This clonotype was observed many times. The chain joins TRBV12-3 or TRBV12-4 to TRBJ2-1; D is unclear. V was clipped by 6 bases and J by 6 bases, with 18 bases between them. The CDR3 covers 15 residues. CDR3 region: CASSLHFSGTNEQFF. Here the CDR3 DNA reads TGTGCCAGCAGCCTCCATTTCTCCGGCACCAATGAGCAGTTCTTC.

V and J are TRBV18 and TRBJ2-1; 16 bases are shared with TRBD2. Germline values: CDR1 KGHSH, CDR2 LQKENI. V lost 0 bases to trimming and J lost 0 bases; unmatched junction nucleotides: 2. This CDR3 is built from 19 residues. The CDR3 nucleotides read TGTGCCAGCTCACCACCGGGACTAGCGGGGGGGAGCTCCTACAATGAGCAGTTCTTC. Translation gives CASSPPGLAGGSSYNEQFF.

This clonotype showed up many times. This chain uses TRBV7-2 with TRBJ1-6; 9 bases map to TRBD1. The CDR3 runs 15 residues. The ends lost 1 base at V and 8 bases at J; junction bases unmatched: 3. CDR1 and CDR2 (germline): SGHTA, FQGNSA. The CDR3 region is CASSLGTGAYSPLHF. Here the CDR3 DNA reads TGTGCCAGCAGCTTAGGGACAGGGGCATATTCACCCCTCCACTTT.

The CDR3 nucleotides are TGCAGCGTCCCGGGACAGGGGGGCCGTGGAGCTTTCTTT. It translates to CSVPGQGGRGAFF. The chain links TRBV29-1 to TRBJ1-1; 11 positions agree with TRBD1. Germline lookup yields CDR1 SQVTM and CDR2 ANQGSEA. The CDR3 is made up of 13 amino acids. V lost 6 bases to trimming and J lost 10 bases; unmatched junction nucleotides: 10. Full variable domain (rest looked up from reference TRBV29-1 and TRBJ1-1): SAVISQKPSRDICQRGTSLTIQCQVDSQVTMMFWYRQQPGQSLTLIATANQGSEATYESGFVIDKFPISRPNLTFSTLTVSNMSPEDSSIYLCSVPGQGGRGAFFGQGTRLTVV.

This clonotype was seen at least ten times. This chain links TRBV12-3 or TRBV12-4 with TRBJ2-1, with 9 bases matching TRBD2. V gave up 7 bases and J gave up 6 bases; unmatched junction bases: 7. The CDR3 has 14 amino acids. The CDR3 spells CASTLLAGPNEQFF. The CDR3 nucleotides are TGTGCCAGCACCCTACTAGCGGGCCCCAATGAGCAGTTCTTC.

This clonotype was detected ten times or more. The rearrangement joins TRBV4-2 to TRBJ1-5; D is possibly TRBD1 (6 bases). Germline CDR1 and CDR2: LGHNA and YNFKEQ. Trimming left V 0 bases short and J 4 bases short, with 10 bases between. The CDR3 sequence is 15 residues long. CDR3 sequence: CASSQDGQLNQPQHF. DNA for the CDR3: TGTGCCAGCAGCCAAGATGGACAGCTTAATCAGCCCCAGCATTTT.

This clonotype has ten or more counts. The rearrangement uses TRBV28 and TRBJ1-5; D ambiguous. The V gene's germline CDR1 is MDHEN and CDR2 SYDVKM. Trimming took off 5 bases at V and 3 bases at J, with 11 bases between the two ends. This CDR3 has 14 residues. As DNA, the CDR3 is TGTGCCAGCAGTATACACGAATACAATCAGCCCCAGCATTTT. Residues: CASSIHEYNQPQHF.

This clonotype occurred many times. This sequence joins TRBV5-5 and TRBJ1-2; 9 positions agree with TRBD1. Unmatched junction bases numbered 5, after V lost 0 bases and J lost 8 bases. Germline CDR1 and CDR2: SGHKS and YYEKEE (reference sequence). CDR3 length: 14 amino acids. The CDR3 DNA is TGTGCCAGCAGCTTGGAGGGACAGGGCCTCGGCTACACCTTC. Its translation: CASSLEGQGLGYTF. Full variable domain (remainder filled in from reference TRBV5-5 and TRBJ1-2): DAGVTQSPTHLIKTRGQQVTLRCSPISGHKSVSWYQQVLGQGPQFIFQYYEKEERGRGNFPDRFSARQFPNYSSELNVNALLLGDSALYLCASSLEGQGLGYTFGSGTRLTVV.

This clonotype has at least ten counts. This chain connects TRBV12-3 or TRBV12-4 to TRBJ1-1; no clear D gene. The V and J ends lost 6 bases and 0 bases respectively, with 2 bases between them. This CDR3 comprises 11 residues. CDR3 sequence (DNA): TGTGCCAGCAGGCTGAACACTGAAGCTTTCTTT. It translates to CASRLNTEAFF.

The rearrangement links TRBV4-2 to TRBJ2-1; 13 nucleotides align to TRBD2. In germline, CDR1 is LGHNA, CDR2 YNFKEQ. The V and J ends lost 2 bases and 8 bases, in that order; junction bases with no gene match: 9. This CDR3 is 17 amino acids long. The CDR3 nucleotides are TGTGCCAGCAGCCAACCTTTACTAGCGGGGGGGCGTGATGAGCAGTTCTTC. It is translated as CASSQPLLAGGRDEQFF.

A note on this clonotype: A much larger clone differs from this one at a single base, so this may be a read error. The chain is built from TRBV12-3 or TRBV12-4 and TRBJ2-1; D possibly matches TRBD1 or TRBD2 (5 bases each). The CDR3 runs to 14 residues. CDR3 loop: CASSLRDLLNERFF. The CDR3 nucleotides are TGTGCCAGCAGTTTACGGGACCTTCTCAATGAGCGGTTCTTC.

The gene calls are TRBV5-4 and TRBJ1-1; 7 bases match TRBD1. With 2 bases clipped from V and 7 bases from J, the junction kept 11 bases outside the gene matches. CDR3 length: 15 amino acids. Germline-derived CDR1 and CDR2 are SGHNT and YYREEE (reference sequence). CDR3 loop: CASSLKGAEDVEAFF. CDR3 bases: TGTGCCAGCAGCTTAAAGGGGGCGGAGGATGTTGAAGCTTTCTTT.

This clonotype was observed at least ten times. This chain uses TRBV6-6 with TRBJ2-5; 11 nucleotides agree with TRBD2. The CDR3 runs to 16 residues. Germline V lookup: CDR1 MNHNY, CDR2 SVGAGI (reference sequence). With 0 bases clipped from V and 4 bases from J, the junction kept 4 bases outside the gene matches. In DNA form, the CDR3 reads TGTGCCAGCAGTTACTCAAGGCTAGCGGGGGGAGAGACCCAGTACTTC. Translating it yields CASSYSRLAGGETQYF.

This clonotype showed up many times. The chain recombines TRBV7-2 with TRBJ1-2, with D possibly TRBD1 on 5 matching bases. Germline CDR1 is SGHTA and CDR2 is FQGNSA. V gave up 6 bases and J gave up 8 bases, with 16 bases separating them. This CDR3 spans 13 amino acids. This chain's CDR3 is CASRGGNGAGYTF. CDR3 nucleotides: TGTGCCAGCAGGGGGGGGAACGGTGCGGGCTACACCTTC.